This entry features one TCR beta chain sequence. Its specificity is not known. This entry is derived from a study of OX40 agonist ivuxolimab in advanced cancers. The study's findings and limits: Clones of CD4+ and CD8+ blood T cells grew by week 6 at doses of 0.1 to 3.0 mg/kg.

This table comes from immunoSEQ multiplex PCR, and its TCRdb copy is limited to in-frame clones, with some not included. This table has about 53,000 clones, roughly 79% appearing once. The ends lost 4 bases at V and 7 bases at J; junction bases unmatched: 4. This CDR3 comprises 13 residues. The germline V gene encodes CDR1 SGHTA and CDR2 FQGNSA. This TCR was recovered from an adult with an advanced solid tumor such as melanoma, head and neck, liver or kidney cancer. The specimen was CD4+ or CD8+ T cells sorted from blood, collected in a trial of the OX40 agonist ivuxolimab. This sequence joins TRBV7-2 and TRBJ2-7; 10 bases line up with TRBD1. CDR3 bases: TGTGCCAGCAGCTGGGACAGGGGAGGAGAGCAGTACTTC. It codes for CASSWDRGGEQYF.